Presented here are 7 T cell receptor beta chains from one specimen sequenced in a study of vaccination and CD4 T cells after COVID-19. Documented treatment: approximately 11-day PBMC culture with coronavirus spike peptide pools or control peptides (ViraFEST assay). No cognate antigen is known for these TCRs. The Oncomine TCR Beta short-read assay sequenced DNA from cultured CD4+ T cells. TCRdb reanalysed the PCR reads using MiXCR and keeps one entry per CDR3 protein. The sample contains about 15,000 distinct CDR3 sequences, roughly 60% of which appear only once. The sample taken for sequencing was CD4+ T cells from blood, cultured in vitro. These receptors were obtained from a human donor who had recovered from COVID-19.

CDR3 bases: TGTGCCAGCAGTTTCCATGACAGGGCCGCTGAAGCTTTCTTT. This gives the protein CASSFHDRAAEAFF. V usage is TRBV27 and J usage is TRBJ1-1, with TRBD1 identical over 7 bases. This CDR3 has 14 residues. Per the germline V gene, CDR1 is MNHEY and CDR2 is SMNVEV (reference sequence). Trimming at V came to 3 bases and at J to 6 bases, leaving 7 bases not matched to a gene.

The chain uses TRBV6-4 and TRBJ1-2; tentative D call: TRBD1 (6 bases). V was shortened by 3 bases and J by 4 bases, with 12 bases between the two germline ends. Germline CDR1 MRHNA, CDR2 SNTAGT. The CDR3 is made up of 14 amino acids. Here the CDR3 reads CASSEIPGAYGYTF. As DNA, the CDR3 is TGTGCCAGCAGTGAAATCCCAGGGGCCTATGGCTACACCTTC.

In its sample, this clonotype was seen a few times. The chain carries TRBV7-2 and TRBJ2-4, with D perhaps given as TRBD1 or TRBD2 (5 bases each). CDR1 and CDR2 (germline): SGHTA, FQGNSA. Trimming took 5 bases from V and 8 from J, leaving 19 bases between them. This CDR3 has 15 residues. This CDR3 is CASSPTSGQGHIQYF. The CDR3 DNA sequence: TGTGCCAGCAGCCCAACATCGGGGCAGGGCCACATTCAGTACTTC.

In this sample, this clonotype turned up a few times. The gene calls are TRBV7-6 and TRBJ1-6; D may be TRBD1 (5 bases). Germline CDR1 is SGHVS and CDR2 is FNYEAQ. The CDR3 spans 16 residues. Trimming pared 5 bases from V and 7 bases from J, leaving 18 bases between. The CDR3 loop is CASSPRGRDGNSPLHF. The CDR3 DNA is TGTGCCAGCAGCCCGAGGGGTCGGGACGGCAATTCACCCCTCCACTTT.

This sequence joins TRBV20-1 and TRBJ2-2; 11 positions match TRBD2. CDR1 is DFQATT, CDR2 SNEGSKA, per germline (reference sequence). This CDR3 spans 17 amino acids. V shed 4 bases and J 4 bases; nucleotides not matched to a gene: 11. CDR3 coding DNA: TGCAGTGCTACCCCCCAGCGGCTAGCGGGAGGCACCGGGGAGCTGTTTTTT. It specifies CSATPQRLAGGTGELFF.

This clonotype has only one observation. The V call is TRBV20-1, the J call TRBJ1-2; D perhaps matches TRBD1 (5 bases). The CDR3 runs to 17 residues. Germline CDR1 and CDR2: DFQATT and SNEGSKA (reference sequence). V was pared by 1 base and J by 2 bases, with 20 bases between. The CDR3 is CSARVGNWDYRNYGYTF. The CDR3 coding sequence is TGCAGTGCTAGAGTGGGCAACTGGGACTACAGGAACTATGGCTACACCTTC.

V gene TRBV6-1 combines with J gene TRBJ2-3; D may match TRBD1 or TRBD2 (5 bases each). Germline CDR1 is MNHNS and CDR2 is SASEGT. This CDR3 comprises 13 residues. V was clipped by 6 bases and J by 2 bases, with 9 bases between them. Here the CDR3 reads CASRPGATDTQYF. DNA for the CDR3: TGTGCCAGCAGGCCCGGGGCCACAGATACGCAGTATTTT.